These 2 T cell receptor beta chains share one sample of origin, sequenced in a study of blood T cell repertoires in COVID-19. Produced via immunoSEQ multiplex PCR; TCRdb's table is partial and in-frame only. The top ten hold 30% of the sample, which has about 120,000 clones, about 90% seen once. What was sequenced was peripheral blood. These receptors were obtained from a woman in her seventies with acute or convalescent COVID-19.

This CDR3 is CAWSVHSNEKLFF. CDR3 nucleotide sequence: TGTGCCTGGAGTGTTCACTCTAATGAAAAACTGTTTTTT. V usage is TRBV30 and J usage is TRBJ1-4; no firm D call. The germline CDR1 and CDR2 sequences are GTSNPN and SVGIG (reference sequence). The CDR3 has 13 residues. V was cut by 0 bases and J by 3 bases, with 5 bases left in between. Based on the CDR3 plus reference TRBV30 and TRBJ1-4, the full variable domain is SQTIHQWPATLVQPVGSPLSLECTVEGTSNPNLYWYRQAAGRGLQLLFYSVGIGQISSEVPQNLSASRPQDRQFILSSKKLLLSDSGFYLCAWSVHSNEKLFFGSGTQLSVL.

The chain is built from TRBV18 and TRBJ1-2; no definite D call. CDR1 and CDR2 (germline): KGHSH, LQKENI. This CDR3 has 13 residues. V lost 6 bases and J lost 5, with 13 bases in between. CDR3 loop: CASSLLVRYGYTF. The CDR3 nucleotides are TGTGCCAGCTCCCTTTTAGTAAGATATGGCTACACCTTC.